This TCR beta chain was documented in a study of cytomegalovirus exposure and HLA in healthy donors. Turning to this clone: Its target is not known.

Notes on the study in general: The authors judged a highly shared variant cluster likely a sequencing artifact.

60 Vbeta and 13 Jbeta primers were used in PCR. Generated by immunoSEQ multiplex PCR, the TCRdb table keeps only in-frame clones and is missing some. The table shows about 150,000 clones, with approximately 80% occurring only once. Trimming removed 6 bases from V and 1 base from J, with 9 bases in between. Germline assignment: CDR1 ENHRY and CDR2 SYGVKD. The CDR3 spans 13 residues. This chain joins TRBV10-3 and TRBJ1-1, with D possibly TRBD1 on 6 matching bases. The sample consisted of PBMCs. The TCR comes from a man under 40 in good health and CMV-seropositive. The CDR3 spells CAISPQGNTEAFF. DNA for the CDR3: TGTGCCATCAGCCCACAGGGGAACACTGAAGCTTTCTTT.